This T cell receptor (beta chain) is from a study of shared clonotypes between healthy human individuals. About this clone: Distinct nucleotide sequences in the sample also encode this CDR3.

Positively selected for CCR7, the CD45RO-negative cells used as naive CD8 cells excluded terminally differentiated effector memory CD45RA+ cells. CDR3 length equals 14 residues. Per the germline V gene, CDR1 is MDHEN and CDR2 is SYDVKM. V was clipped by 4 bases and J by 6 bases; unmatched bases: 5. The protocol was immunoSEQ multiplex PCR, while the TCRdb copy is restricted to in-frame clones and leaves out a portion. The repertoire includes 1.5 million to 2.5 million clones, approximately 94% of them detected once, and 0.9% to 1.5% sits in the top ten. This sequence originates from a man younger than 30 in good health. This sequence joins TRBV28 and TRBJ1-1, with 10 bases that match TRBD1. Sequencing was done on a sample of naive CD8+ T cells sorted from blood. CDR3 in amino acids: CASSSAGQGAEAFF. For the CDR3, the DNA is TGTGCCAGCAGTTCCGCCGGACAGGGGGCTGAAGCTTTCTTT.